Listed below are T cell receptor beta chains from one sample, sequenced in a study. TCRdb processed the RT-PCR reads anew with MiXCR; each CDR3 protein has one entry. The table shows almost 700,000 distinct CDR3 sequences, with approximately 15% occurring only once. Sequenced sample: memory CD4+ T cells from blood. The receptors come from a female donor in good health, serving as a healthy control. Both conserved end residues are part of each CDR3. The D gene is left open where the match is weak. A clone size is listed for some rows: how often the clone was seen (once, few, many), or a class if it is expanded.

cdr3_nt cdr3_aa d_call j_call v_call clone_size
TGCAGTGCTAGCGCCGGGACAACGACCTACGAGCAGTACTTC CSASAGTTTYEQYF . TRBJ2-7 TRBV20-1 many
TGTGCCAGCTCACCACGGGCAGCGTACCAAGAGACCCAGTACTTC CASSPRAAYQETQYF . TRBJ2-5 TRBV18 many
TGTGCCAGCAGCTTGGTTGGATCTAGCACAGATACGCAGTATTTT CASSLVGSSTDTQYF . TRBJ2-3 TRBV5-6 many
TGTGCCAGCTGCTGGGGGGATGGCGGTGAAGCTTTCTTT CASCWGDGGEAFF . TRBJ1-1 TRBV6-6 many
TGCAGTGGCCCGGACAGGGTAGGAGGTGAAGCTTTCTTT CSGPDRVGGEAFF TRBD1 TRBJ1-1 TRBV20-1 few
TGTTCCAGCAGCAAACCCGGGGTCTACGAGCAGTACTTC CSSSKPGVYEQYF . TRBJ2-7 TRBV7-2 .
TGTGCCAGCAGTGAAAACGTCGTAGGGCCCCAGCATTTT CASSENVVGPQHF . TRBJ1-5 TRBV2 .
TGTGCCAGCAGCTTAGTCGGGGGACAGGGTTTAGTTGAGCAGTTCTTC CASSLVGGQGLVEQFF TRBD1 TRBJ2-1 TRBV7-2 .
TGTGCCAGCAACAGGGGACCTAATTCACCCCTCCACTTT CASNRGPNSPLHF TRBD1 TRBJ1-6 TRBV6-6 .
TGCGCCAGCAGCCCCACCCTAAGCGGGAGCTCCTACGAGCAGTACTTC CASSPTLSGSSYEQYF TRBD2 TRBJ2-7 TRBV4-3 .
TGTGCCAGCAGTTTGAGCTTTAGCTCCTACAATGAGCAGTTCTTC CASSLSFSSYNEQFF . TRBJ2-1 TRBV28 many
TGTGCCACCAGTGACCATGGACAGGGTGCAGATACGCAGTATTTT CATSDHGQGADTQYF TRBD1 TRBJ2-3 TRBV24-1 few
TGTGCCAGCACCTCGGGACAGGGGATCCAGCCCCAGCATTTT CASTSGQGIQPQHF TRBD1 TRBJ1-5 TRBV12-3/TRBV12-4 few
TGTGCCAGCAGTCTAGGACAACTTTACGAGCAGTACTTC CASSLGQLYEQYF . TRBJ2-7 TRBV5-1 many
TGTGCCAGCAGTAAGCCAAATCAGGGGGCCGGGGAGCTGTTTTTT CASSKPNQGAGELFF TRBD1 TRBJ2-2 TRBV9 many
TGTGCCAGCAGCCAAGGTCGACAGGCTGAAGCTTTCTTT CASSQGRQAEAFF . TRBJ1-1 TRBV3-1 .
TGTGCCAGCAGCCAAGATCTTTCTGCTGGAAACACCATATATTTT CASSQDLSAGNTIYF . TRBJ1-3 TRBV3-1 .
TGTGCCACCAGTGACCGTATGGCCGGGGAGCTGTTTTTT CATSDRMAGELFF . TRBJ2-2 TRBV24-1 .
TGTGCCAGCAGCTTGGACATCCGGAAACCGCTCGAGCAGTACTTC CASSLDIRKPLEQYF . TRBJ2-7 TRBV7-2 .
TGTGCCAGCAGTTACGACCCCTCGACCGGGGAGCTGTTTTTT CASSYDPSTGELFF . TRBJ2-2 TRBV6-5 .
TGCGCCAGCAGCTCTACACAGACGAACACTGAAGCTTTCTTT CASSSTQTNTEAFF . TRBJ1-1 TRBV5-1 .
TGTGCCAGCAGTTGGGACAGTTCGCGCAATCAGCCCCAGCATTTT CASSWDSSRNQPQHF TRBD1 TRBJ1-5 TRBV6-6 .
TGTGCCAGCAGACCGCCCGGGGACAGGGGCTACAATGAGCAGTTCTTC CASRPPGDRGYNEQFF TRBD1 TRBJ2-1 TRBV6-5 .
TGTGCCATCAGTGAAGGCAAACGATACGCCGGGGAGCTGTTTTTT CAISEGKRYAGELFF . TRBJ2-2 TRBV10-3 few
TGTGCCAGCAGCTTAAACGTGGGGGGGGGACAAGATACGCAGTATTTT CASSLNVGGGQDTQYF . TRBJ2-3 TRBV7-3 .
TGTGCCAGCAGCCAAACGAGGAATGTCGGTGAGACCCAGTACTTC CASSQTRNVGETQYF . TRBJ2-5 TRBV7-6 .
TGTGCCAGCAGTTTTCGGCGGGGGCGCGGGGAACATCAGCCCCAGCATTTT CASSFRRGRGEHQPQHF . TRBJ1-5 TRBV12-3/TRBV12-4 many
TGCAGTCACCCGGGACTAGCTAACCAAGAGACCCAGTACTTC CSHPGLANQETQYF TRBD2 TRBJ2-5 TRBV20-1 .
TGTGCCAGCAGCATCCTCCAAGAGACCCAGTACTTC CASSILQETQYF . TRBJ2-5 TRBV7-2 many
TGTGCCAGCAGCTCGGGACTAGCTAGGGAGACCCAGTACTTC CASSSGLARETQYF TRBD2 TRBJ2-5 TRBV7-2 many
TGTGCCGCCGGGACAGGAGGTACCTACAATGAGCAGTTCTTC CAAGTGGTYNEQFF TRBD1 TRBJ2-1 TRBV10-3 .
TGTGCCAGCAGCCCTTCCAGCAGTGATACGCAGTATTTT CASSPSSSDTQYF . TRBJ2-3 TRBV5-5 few
TGCGCCAGCAGCCCGATCCAGGGAGTCAATGAGCAGTTCTTC CASSPIQGVNEQFF . TRBJ2-1 TRBV5-1 few
TGTGCCAGCAGATTTCGGATAGGGGTAAACACTGAAGCTTTCTTT CASRFRIGVNTEAFF . TRBJ1-1 TRBV2 .
TGTGCCAGCTTCTCGCCCTCAAACTATGGCTACACCTTC CASFSPSNYGYTF . TRBJ1-2 TRBV18 .
TGCAGCACCGGGACAGGGGATGAAAAACTGTTTTTT CSTGTGDEKLFF TRBD1 TRBJ1-4 TRBV29-1 .
TGTGCCACCGGCCTACATGGGAGTCAGCCCCAGCATTTT CATGLHGSQPQHF . TRBJ1-5 TRBV2 many
TGTGCCAGCAGCCCATGGGGCGAGGGTACTGAAGCTTTCTTT CASSPWGEGTEAFF . TRBJ1-1 TRBV5-5 .
TGTGCCAGCAGCTCGAAGGGTTACGAGCAGTACTTC CASSSKGYEQYF . TRBJ2-7 TRBV7-2 .
TGTGCCAGCAGCTTGGTGAACGAGCAGTACTTC CASSLVNEQYF . TRBJ2-7 TRBV5-6 many
TGTGCCAGCAGCTTCCTTTCGAAAGATACGCAGTATTTT CASSFLSKDTQYF . TRBJ2-3 TRBV7-2 .